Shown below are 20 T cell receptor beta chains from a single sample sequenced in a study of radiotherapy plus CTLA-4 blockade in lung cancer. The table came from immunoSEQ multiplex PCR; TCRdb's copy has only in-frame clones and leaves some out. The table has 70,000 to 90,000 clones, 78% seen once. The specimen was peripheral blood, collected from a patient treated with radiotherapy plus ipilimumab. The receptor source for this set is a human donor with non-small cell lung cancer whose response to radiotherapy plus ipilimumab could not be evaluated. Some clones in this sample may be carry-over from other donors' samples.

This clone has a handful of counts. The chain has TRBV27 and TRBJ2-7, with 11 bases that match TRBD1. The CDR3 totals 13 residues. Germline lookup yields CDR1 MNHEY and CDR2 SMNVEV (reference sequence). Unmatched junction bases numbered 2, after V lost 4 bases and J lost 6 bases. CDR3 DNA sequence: TGTGCCAGCAGTTGGACAGGGGGCTCCGAGCAGTACTTC. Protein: CASSWTGGSEQYF.

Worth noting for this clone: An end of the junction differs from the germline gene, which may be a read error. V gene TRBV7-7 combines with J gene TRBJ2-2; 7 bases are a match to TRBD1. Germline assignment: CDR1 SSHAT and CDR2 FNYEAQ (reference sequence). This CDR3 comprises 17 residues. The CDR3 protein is CASSFVSNNRGTGELFF. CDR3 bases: TGTGCTAGCAGCTTCGTTTCCAATAACAGGGGCACCGGGGAGCTGTTTTTT.

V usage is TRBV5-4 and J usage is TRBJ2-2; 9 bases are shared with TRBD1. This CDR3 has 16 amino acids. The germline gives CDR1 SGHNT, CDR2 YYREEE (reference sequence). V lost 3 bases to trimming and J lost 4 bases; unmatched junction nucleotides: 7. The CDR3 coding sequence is TGTGCCAGCAGCTCCCCGGGACAGGGACCCACCGGGGAGCTGTTTTTT. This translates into CASSSPGQGPTGELFF.

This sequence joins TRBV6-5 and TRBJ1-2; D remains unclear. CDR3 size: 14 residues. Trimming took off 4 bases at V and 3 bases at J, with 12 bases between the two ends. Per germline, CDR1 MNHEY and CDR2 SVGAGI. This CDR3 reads CASSSLTIHYGYTF. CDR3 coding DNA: TGTGCCAGCAGTTCGCTTACTATACACTATGGCTACACCTTC.

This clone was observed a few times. The DNA for the CDR3 is TGTGCCAGCAGCTTAGGTATGAACACTGAAGCTTTCTTT. It is translated as CASSLGMNTEAFF. This chain links TRBV7-9 with TRBJ1-1; D gene uncertain. V was trimmed by 1 base and J by 0 bases, leaving 3 bases between them. Per germline, CDR1 SEHNR and CDR2 FQNEAQ (reference sequence). This CDR3 spans 13 amino acids.

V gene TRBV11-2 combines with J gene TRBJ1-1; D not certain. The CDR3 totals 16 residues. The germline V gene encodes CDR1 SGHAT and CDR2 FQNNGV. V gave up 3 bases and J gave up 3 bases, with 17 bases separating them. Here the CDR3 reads CASSFPAGGLYTEAFF. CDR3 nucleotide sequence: TGTGCCAGCAGCTTCCCGGCGGGAGGGCTGTACACTGAAGCTTTCTTT.

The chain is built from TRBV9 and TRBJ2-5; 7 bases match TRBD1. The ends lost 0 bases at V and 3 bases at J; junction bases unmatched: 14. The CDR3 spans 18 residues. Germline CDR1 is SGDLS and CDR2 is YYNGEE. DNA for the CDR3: TGTGCCAGCAGCGTAGGGAATAGGGGGCGAATTTTGGAAGAGACCCAGTACTTC. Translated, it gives CASSVGNRGRILEETQYF.

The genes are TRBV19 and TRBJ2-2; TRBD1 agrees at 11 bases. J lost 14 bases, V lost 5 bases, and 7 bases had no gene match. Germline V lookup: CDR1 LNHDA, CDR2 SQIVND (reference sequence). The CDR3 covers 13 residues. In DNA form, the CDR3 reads TGTGCCAGTAGTTGGGACAGGGGGGACCGCCTGTTTTTT. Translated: CASSWDRGDRLFF.

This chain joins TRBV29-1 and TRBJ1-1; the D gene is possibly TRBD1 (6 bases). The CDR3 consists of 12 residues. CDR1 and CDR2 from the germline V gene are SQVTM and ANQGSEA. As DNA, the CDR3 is TGCAGATCAGGGGATGGGGACACTGAAGCTTTCTTT. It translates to CRSGDGDTEAFF.

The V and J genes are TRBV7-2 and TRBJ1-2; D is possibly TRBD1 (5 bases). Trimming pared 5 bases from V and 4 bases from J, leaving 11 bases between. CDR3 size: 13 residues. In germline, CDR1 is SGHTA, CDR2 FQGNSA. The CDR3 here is CASSLSDTYGYTF. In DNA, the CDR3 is TGTGCCAGCAGCCTATCGGACACCTATGGCTACACCTTC. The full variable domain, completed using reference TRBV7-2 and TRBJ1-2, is GAGVSQSPSNKVTEKGKDVELRCDPISGHTALYWYRQSLGQGLEFLIYFQGNSAPDKSGLPSDRFSAERTGGSVSTLTIQRTQQEDSAVYLCASSLSDTYGYTFGSGTRLTVV.

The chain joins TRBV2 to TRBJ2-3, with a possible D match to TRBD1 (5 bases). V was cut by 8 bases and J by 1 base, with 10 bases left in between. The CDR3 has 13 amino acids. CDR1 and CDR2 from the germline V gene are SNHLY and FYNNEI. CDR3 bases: TGTGCCAGCCTTACCAGGGGCACAGATACGCAGTATTTT. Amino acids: CASLTRGTDTQYF.

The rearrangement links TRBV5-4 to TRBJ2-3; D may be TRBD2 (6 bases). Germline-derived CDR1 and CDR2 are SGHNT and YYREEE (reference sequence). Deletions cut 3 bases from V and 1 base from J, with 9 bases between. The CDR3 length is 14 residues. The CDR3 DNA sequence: TGTGCCAGCAGCTCCCCGGGGGGCACAGATACGCAGTATTTT. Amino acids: CASSSPGGTDTQYF.

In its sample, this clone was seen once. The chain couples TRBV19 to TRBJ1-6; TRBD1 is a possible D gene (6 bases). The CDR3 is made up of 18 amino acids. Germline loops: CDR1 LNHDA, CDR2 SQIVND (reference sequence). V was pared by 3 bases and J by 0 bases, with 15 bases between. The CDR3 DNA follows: TGTGCCAGTAGTATTCTCCTTACAGGGAGCTCCTATAATTCACCCCTCCACTTT. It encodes CASSILLTGSSYNSPLHF. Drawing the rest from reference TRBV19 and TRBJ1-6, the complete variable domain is DGGITQSPKYLFRKEGQNVTLSCEQNLNHDAMYWYRQDPGQGLRLIYYSQIVNDFQKGDIAEGYSVSREKKESFPLTVTSAQKNPTAFYLCASSILLTGSSYNSPLHFGNGTRLTVT.

CDR3 residues: CASSRPGGGYEQYF. The CDR3 DNA reads TGTGCCAGCAGCCGACCGGGGGGTGGCTACGAGCAGTACTTC. The rearrangement links TRBV6-5 to TRBJ2-7, with 7 bases identical to TRBD2. Trimming took 6 bases from V and 3 from J; bases not matched to a gene: 8. This CDR3 spans 14 amino acids. The germline V gene has CDR1 MNHEY and CDR2 SVGAGI.

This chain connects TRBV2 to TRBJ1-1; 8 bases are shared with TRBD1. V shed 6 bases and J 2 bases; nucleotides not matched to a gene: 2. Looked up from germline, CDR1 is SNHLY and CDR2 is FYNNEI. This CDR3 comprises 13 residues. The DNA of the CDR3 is TGTGCCAGCAGAGGACAGGGAAACACTGAAGCTTTCTTT. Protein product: CASRGQGNTEAFF. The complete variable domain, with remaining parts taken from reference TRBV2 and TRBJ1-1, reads EPEVTQTPSHQVTQMGQEVILRCVPISNHLYFYWYRQILGQKVEFLVSFYNNEISEKSEIFDDQFSVERPDGSNFTLKIRSTKLEDSAMYFCASRGQGNTEAFFGQGTRLTVV.

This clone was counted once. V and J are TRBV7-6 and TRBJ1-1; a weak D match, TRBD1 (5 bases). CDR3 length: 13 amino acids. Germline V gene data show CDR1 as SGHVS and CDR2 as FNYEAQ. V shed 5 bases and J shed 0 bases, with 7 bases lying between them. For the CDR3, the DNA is TGTGCCAGCAGCCCAGGGATGAACACTGAAGCTTTCTTT. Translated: CASSPGMNTEAFF.

CDR3 DNA sequence: TGTGCCAGCAGCCAAACGACCGGGGGAGCTTTCTTT. This sequence encodes CASSQTTGGAFF. The V and J genes are TRBV7-8 and TRBJ1-1; a possible D gene is TRBD1 (5 bases). V lost 5 bases to trimming and J lost 10 bases, with 14 bases between them. CDR1 is SGHVS, CDR2 FQNEAQ, per germline. CDR3 length equals 12 residues.

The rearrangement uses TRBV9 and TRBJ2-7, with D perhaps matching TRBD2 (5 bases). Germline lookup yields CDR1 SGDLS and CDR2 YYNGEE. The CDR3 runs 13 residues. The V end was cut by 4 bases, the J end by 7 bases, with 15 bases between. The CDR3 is CASSPHEGGEQYF. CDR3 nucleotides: TGTGCCAGCAGCCCTCATGAGGGCGGGGAGCAGTACTTC.

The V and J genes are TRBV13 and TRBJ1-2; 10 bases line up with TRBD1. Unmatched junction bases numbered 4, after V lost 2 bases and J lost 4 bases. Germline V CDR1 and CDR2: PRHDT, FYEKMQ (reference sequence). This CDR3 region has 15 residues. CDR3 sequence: CASSLWDRGPYGYTF. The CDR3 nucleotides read TGTGCCAGCAGCTTATGGGACAGGGGACCCTATGGCTACACCTTC.

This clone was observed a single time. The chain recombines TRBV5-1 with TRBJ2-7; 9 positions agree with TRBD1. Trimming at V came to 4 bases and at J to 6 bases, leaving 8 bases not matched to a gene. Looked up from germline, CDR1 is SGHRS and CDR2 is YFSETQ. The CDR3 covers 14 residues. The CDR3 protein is CASSAGQGTSEQYF. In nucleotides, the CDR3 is TGCGCCAGCAGCGCCGGACAGGGGACTTCCGAGCAGTACTTC.